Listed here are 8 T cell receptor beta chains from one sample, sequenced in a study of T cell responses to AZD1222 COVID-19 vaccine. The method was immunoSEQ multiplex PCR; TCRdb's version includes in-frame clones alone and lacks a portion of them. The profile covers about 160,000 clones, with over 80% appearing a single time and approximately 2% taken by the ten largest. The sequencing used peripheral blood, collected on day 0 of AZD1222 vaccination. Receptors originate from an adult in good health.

The CDR3: CASSAPGQGAYEQYF. CDR3 DNA: TGTGCCAGCAGCGCCCCGGGACAGGGGGCCTACGAGCAGTACTTC. The chain couples TRBV2 to TRBJ2-7, with TRBD1 matching over 11 bases. Germline V gives CDR1 SNHLY, CDR2 FYNNEI. This CDR3 spans 15 amino acids. With 6 bases clipped from V and 2 bases from J, the junction kept 6 bases outside the gene matches.

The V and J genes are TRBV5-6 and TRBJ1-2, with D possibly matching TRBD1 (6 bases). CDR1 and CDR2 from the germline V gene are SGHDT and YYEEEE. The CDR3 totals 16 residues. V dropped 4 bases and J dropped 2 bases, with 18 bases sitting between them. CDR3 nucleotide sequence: TGTGCCAGCAGCCAAGCCCCTTGGGGGGCCAACTATGGCTACACCTTC. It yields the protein CASSQAPWGANYGYTF. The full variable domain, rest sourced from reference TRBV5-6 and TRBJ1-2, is DAGVTQSPTHLIKTRGQQVTLRCSPKSGHDTVSWYQQALGQGPQFIFQYYEEEERQRGNFPDRFSGHQFPNYSSELNVNALLLGDSALYLCASSQAPWGANYGYTFGSGTRLTVV.

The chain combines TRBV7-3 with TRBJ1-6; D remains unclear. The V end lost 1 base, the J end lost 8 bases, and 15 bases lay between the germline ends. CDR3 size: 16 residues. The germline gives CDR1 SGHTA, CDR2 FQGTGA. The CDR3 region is CASSLNSRGSYSPLHF. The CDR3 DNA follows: TGTGCCAGCAGCTTAAATTCCAGAGGGTCCTATTCACCCCTCCACTTT.

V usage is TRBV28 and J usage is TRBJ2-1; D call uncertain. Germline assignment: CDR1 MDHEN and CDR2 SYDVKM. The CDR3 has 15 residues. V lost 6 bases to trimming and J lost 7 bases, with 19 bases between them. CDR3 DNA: TGTGCCAGCAGCAAGACACCCCCAGCGAGAAATGAGCAGTTCTTC. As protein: CASSKTPPARNEQFF.

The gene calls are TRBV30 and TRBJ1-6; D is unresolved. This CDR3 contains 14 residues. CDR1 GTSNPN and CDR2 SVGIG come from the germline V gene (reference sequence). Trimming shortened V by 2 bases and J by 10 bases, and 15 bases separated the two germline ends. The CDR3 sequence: CAWSRDPIGSPLHF. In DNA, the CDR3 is TGTGCCTGGAGTCGAGACCCTATAGGGTCACCCCTCCACTTT.

CDR3 in DNA: TGTGCCAGCAGCTCCACAGGGGGAAGAACACCCCTCCACTTT. This sequence encodes CASSSTGGRTPLHF. The genes are TRBV7-8 and TRBJ1-6; 8 nucleotides align to TRBD1. From germline, CDR1 is SGHVS and CDR2 FQNEAQ. J lost 11 bases, V lost 4 bases, and 7 bases had no gene match. CDR3 length: 14 residues. The entire variable domain, with the rest obtained from reference TRBV7-8 and TRBJ1-6, is as follows: GAGVSQSPRYKVAKRGQDVALRCDPISGHVSLFWYQQALGQGPEFLTYFQNEAQLDKSGLPSDRFFAERPEGSVSTLKIQRTQQEDSAVYLCASSSTGGRTPLHFGNGTRLTVT.

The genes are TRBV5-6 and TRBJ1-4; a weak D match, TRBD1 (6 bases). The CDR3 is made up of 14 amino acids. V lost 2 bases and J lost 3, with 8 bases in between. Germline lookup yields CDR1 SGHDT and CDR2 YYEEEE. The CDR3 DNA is TGTGCCAGCAGCTTTAGGGGGTCTAATGAAAAACTGTTTTTT. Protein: CASSFRGSNEKLFF.

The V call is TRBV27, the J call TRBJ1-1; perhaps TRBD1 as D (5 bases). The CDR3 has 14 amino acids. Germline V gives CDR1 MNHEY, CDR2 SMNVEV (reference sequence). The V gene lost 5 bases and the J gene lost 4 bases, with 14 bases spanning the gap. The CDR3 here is CASSPLGAGTEAFF. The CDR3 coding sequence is TGTGCCAGCAGTCCACTCGGGGCGGGCACTGAAGCTTTCTTT.